This TCR beta chain appears in the sequencing data of a study of T cells in Graves' hyperthyroidism and ophthalmopathy. Findings of the study overall: Blood also contained most expanded thyroid clonotypes above 0.001.

This clonotype was found many times. No antigen is known for it. CDR1 and CDR2 from the germline V gene are GTSNPN and SVGIG (reference sequence). This CDR3 is 13 amino acids long. V was clipped by 0 bases and J by 4 bases; unmatched bases: 3. Template material for amplifying TCR beta CDR3 regions consisted of RNA transcripts. First-round RT-PCR targeting the TCR CDR3 was performed with the HTBI primer set. TCRdb reprocessed the multiplex PCR reads with MiXCR, giving one entry per CDR3 protein. This table has 500,000 to 650,000 distinct CDR3 sequences, under 20% appearing once. The receptor was isolated from a woman in her late teens or twenties with Graves' ophthalmopathy. The specimen sequenced was blood. V usage is TRBV30 and J usage is TRBJ2-7; 7 bases fit TRBD1. CDR3 DNA: TGTGCCTGGAGTGTAGGACAGGTATACGAGCAGTACTTC. It yields the protein CAWSVGQVYEQYF.